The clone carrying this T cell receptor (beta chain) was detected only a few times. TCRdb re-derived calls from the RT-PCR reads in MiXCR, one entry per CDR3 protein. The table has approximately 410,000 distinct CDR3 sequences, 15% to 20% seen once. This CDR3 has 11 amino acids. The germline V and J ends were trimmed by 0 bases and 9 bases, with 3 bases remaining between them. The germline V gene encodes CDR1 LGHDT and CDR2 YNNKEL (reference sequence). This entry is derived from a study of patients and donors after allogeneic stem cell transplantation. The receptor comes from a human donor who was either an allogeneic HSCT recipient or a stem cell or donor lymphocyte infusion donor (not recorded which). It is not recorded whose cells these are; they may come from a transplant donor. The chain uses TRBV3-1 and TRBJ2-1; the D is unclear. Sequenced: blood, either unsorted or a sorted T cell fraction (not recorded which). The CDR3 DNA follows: TGTGCCAGCAGCCAAGATGGTGAGCAGTTCTTC. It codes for CASSQDGEQFF.